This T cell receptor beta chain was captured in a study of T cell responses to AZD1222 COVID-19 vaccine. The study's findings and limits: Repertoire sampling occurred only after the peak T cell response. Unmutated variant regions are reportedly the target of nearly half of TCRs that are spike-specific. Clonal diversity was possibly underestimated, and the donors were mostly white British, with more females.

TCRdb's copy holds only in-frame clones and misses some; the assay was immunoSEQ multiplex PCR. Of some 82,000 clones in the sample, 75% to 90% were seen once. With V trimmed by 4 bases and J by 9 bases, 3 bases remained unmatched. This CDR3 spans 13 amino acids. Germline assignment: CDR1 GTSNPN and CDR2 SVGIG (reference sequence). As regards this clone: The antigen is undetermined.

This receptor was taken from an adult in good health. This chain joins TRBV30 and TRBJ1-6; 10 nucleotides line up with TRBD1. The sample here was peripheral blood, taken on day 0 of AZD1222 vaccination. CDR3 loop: CAWMGQGFSPLHF. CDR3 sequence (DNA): TGTGCCTGGATGGGACAGGGGTTTTCACCCCTCCACTTT.